The present T cell receptor beta chain was sequenced within a study of identical twins. Findings and limits, study-wide: Whereas memory repertoires showed no such difference, abundant cord blood beta clonotypes carried fewer insertions.

Points on this clonotype: Its antigen is undetermined.

The germline V gene encodes CDR1 SGHRS and CDR2 YFSETQ. This CDR3 is 12 amino acids long. The J segment lost 7 bases and the V segment lost 7 bases, leaving 7 bases of the junction unmatched. Each cDNA held unique molecular identifiers, and template switching gave it a universal primer site. TCRdb re-analysed the 5' RACE reads in MiXCR, keeping a single row per CDR3 protein. Of hundreds of thousands of distinct CDR3 sequences in the sample, 7.5% are singletons; the top ten hold about 5.8%. These same records also appear under a second study, on yellow fever vaccine responses in identical twins. That paper adds: Reportedly, twins' vaccine T cell responses looked partly convergent and partly personalized.

The chain employs TRBV5-1 and TRBJ1-2, with 7 positions matching TRBD1. What was sequenced was CD8+ T cells sorted from blood. The origin of this receptor is a young woman in good health. CDR3 sequence reads: CASGDRVAGYTF. CDR3 in DNA: TGCGCCAGCGGCGACAGGGTGGCTGGCTACACCTTC. The full variable domain, rest sourced from reference TRBV5-1 and TRBJ1-2, is KAGVTQTPRYLIKTRGQQVTLSCSPISGHRSVSWYQQTPGQGLQFLFEYFSETQRNKGNFPGRFSGRQFSNSRSEMNVSTLELGDSALYLCASGDRVAGYTFGSGTRLTVV.